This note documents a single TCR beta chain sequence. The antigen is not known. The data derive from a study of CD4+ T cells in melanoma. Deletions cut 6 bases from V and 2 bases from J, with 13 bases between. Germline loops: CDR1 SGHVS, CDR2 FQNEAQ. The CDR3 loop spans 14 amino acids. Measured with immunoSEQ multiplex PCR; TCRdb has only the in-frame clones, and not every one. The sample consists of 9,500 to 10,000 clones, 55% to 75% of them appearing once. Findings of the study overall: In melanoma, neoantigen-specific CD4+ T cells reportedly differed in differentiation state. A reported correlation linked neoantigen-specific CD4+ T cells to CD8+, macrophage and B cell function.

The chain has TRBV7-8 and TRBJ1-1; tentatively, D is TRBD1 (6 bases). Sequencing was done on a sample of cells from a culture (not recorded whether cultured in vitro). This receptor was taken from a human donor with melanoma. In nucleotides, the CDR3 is TGTGCCAGCAGGGCGGGACACTCAAACACTGAAGCTTTCTTT. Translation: CASRAGHSNTEAFF.